Listed below are T cell receptor beta chains from one sample, sequenced in a study of T cell responses to AZD1222 COVID-19 vaccine. TCRdb's copy holds only in-frame clones and misses some; the assay was immunoSEQ multiplex PCR. The table lists roughly 180,000 clones, approximately 93% of them singletons. Sequences were derived from peripheral blood, sampled 28 days after the second AZD1222 dose. These receptor sequences come from an adult who received the AZD1222 COVID-19 vaccine. Both conserved end residues are part of each CDR3. Each record gives: J gene, V gene, D gene, CDR3 length, clone size, CDR3 protein, CDR3 DNA. A D gene is named only where the DNA matches it firmly. Part of the rows lack a size; the others show once, few, many or a class for expanded clones.

j_call: TRBJ2-1; v_call: TRBV3-1/TRBV3-2; d_call: -; cdr3_length: 15; clone_size: -; cdr3_aa: CASSSRGITYNEQFF; cdr3_nt: TGTGCCAGCAGCTCGAGGGGGATTACCTACAATGAGCAGTTCTTC
j_call: TRBJ2-2; v_call: TRBV7-2; d_call: -; cdr3_length: 16; clone_size: -; cdr3_aa: CASSLAIGRNGGELFF; cdr3_nt: TGTGCCAGCAGCTTAGCGATAGGGAGGAACGGCGGGGAGCTGTTTTTT
j_call: TRBJ2-3; v_call: TRBV5-1; d_call: -; cdr3_length: 14; clone_size: -; cdr3_aa: CASSFRAGTDTQYF; cdr3_nt: TGCGCCAGCAGCTTTAGGGCTGGCACAGATACGCAGTATTTT
j_call: TRBJ2-5; v_call: TRBV5-1; d_call: TRBD1; cdr3_length: 13; clone_size: -; cdr3_aa: CASSFSGGETQYF; cdr3_nt: TGCGCCAGCAGCTTTTCAGGGGGAGAGACCCAGTACTTC
j_call: TRBJ1-2; v_call: TRBV2; d_call: -; cdr3_length: 13; clone_size: -; cdr3_aa: CASSERRGHGYTF; cdr3_nt: TGTGCCAGCAGTGAGCGCAGGGGCCATGGCTACACCTTC
j_call: TRBJ1-2; v_call: TRBV19; d_call: -; cdr3_length: 14; clone_size: -; cdr3_aa: CASSIFGGSEGYTF; cdr3_nt: TGTGCCAGTAGTATTTTCGGGGGCTCAGAGGGCTACACCTTC
j_call: TRBJ2-4; v_call: TRBV7-8; d_call: -; cdr3_length: 16; clone_size: -; cdr3_aa: CASSLAGALAKNIQYF; cdr3_nt: TGTGCCAGCAGCTTAGCTGGGGCGCTAGCCAAAAACATTCAGTACTTC
j_call: TRBJ1-5; v_call: TRBV5-1; d_call: TRBD1; cdr3_length: 14; clone_size: -; cdr3_aa: CASSLNTGGQPQHF; cdr3_nt: TGCGCCAGCAGCCTAAATACAGGGGGGCAGCCCCAGCATTTT
j_call: TRBJ1-4; v_call: TRBV3-1/TRBV3-2; d_call: -; cdr3_length: 15; clone_size: -; cdr3_aa: CASSQLATGGQKLFF; cdr3_nt: TGTGCCAGCAGCCAACTTGCAACCGGCGGGCAAAAACTGTTTTTT
j_call: TRBJ2-7; v_call: TRBV5-1; d_call: -; cdr3_length: 14; clone_size: -; cdr3_aa: CASSLVVRPSEQYF; cdr3_nt: TGCGCCAGCAGCTTGGTGGTCAGGCCGAGCGAGCAGTACTTC
j_call: TRBJ2-1; v_call: TRBV18; d_call: -; cdr3_length: 17; clone_size: -; cdr3_aa: CASSPPVWQGSHNEQFF; cdr3_nt: TGTGCCAGCTCACCACCGGTTTGGCAGGGTTCCCACAATGAGCAGTTCTTC
j_call: TRBJ1-3; v_call: TRBV5-1; d_call: -; cdr3_length: 15; clone_size: -; cdr3_aa: CASSLGDSWGNTIYF; cdr3_nt: TGCGCCAGCAGCTTGGGGGACTCATGGGGAAACACCATATATTTT
j_call: TRBJ2-3; v_call: TRBV2; d_call: TRBD2; cdr3_length: 18; clone_size: -; cdr3_aa: CASSVPQTSGRFRDTQYF; cdr3_nt: TGTGCCAGCAGTGTTCCCCAGACTAGCGGGAGGTTTCGAGATACGCAGTATTTT
j_call: TRBJ2-5; v_call: TRBV11-2; d_call: -; cdr3_length: 13; clone_size: -; cdr3_aa: CASRVTTQETQYF; cdr3_nt: TGTGCCAGCAGGGTGACTACTCAAGAGACCCAGTACTTC
j_call: TRBJ1-5; v_call: TRBV20-1; d_call: -; cdr3_length: 12; clone_size: once; cdr3_aa: CSASDGIQPQHF; cdr3_nt: TGCAGTGCTAGTGATGGGATCCAGCCCCAGCATTTT
j_call: TRBJ2-7; v_call: TRBV9; d_call: -; cdr3_length: 14; clone_size: -; cdr3_aa: CAIPKPAGYYEQYF; cdr3_nt: TGTGCCATTCCGAAACCGGCGGGGTACTACGAGCAGTACTTC
j_call: TRBJ1-4; v_call: TRBV6-1; d_call: TRBD1; cdr3_length: 14; clone_size: -; cdr3_aa: CASSEWTGGEKLFF; cdr3_nt: TGTGCCAGCAGTGAATGGACAGGAGGGGAAAAACTGTTTTTT
j_call: TRBJ1-2; v_call: TRBV5-1; d_call: -; cdr3_length: 14; clone_size: -; cdr3_aa: CASSFRTGNYGYTF; cdr3_nt: TGCGCCAGCAGCTTCCGGACGGGGAACTATGGCTACACCTTC
j_call: TRBJ1-5; v_call: TRBV18; d_call: -; cdr3_length: 15; clone_size: -; cdr3_aa: CASSPQRQDNQPQHF; cdr3_nt: TGTGCCAGCTCACCACAGCGACAAGATAATCAGCCCCAGCATTTT
j_call: TRBJ2-7; v_call: TRBV5-1; d_call: TRBD1; cdr3_length: 18; clone_size: few; cdr3_aa: CASSLGPSDRGSTYEQYF; cdr3_nt: TGCGCCAGCAGCTTGGGTCCCTCGGACAGGGGCTCGACCTACGAGCAGTACTTC
j_call: TRBJ1-4; v_call: TRBV11-2; d_call: TRBD1; cdr3_length: 13; clone_size: -; cdr3_aa: CASSVDRGEKLFF; cdr3_nt: TGTGCCAGCAGCGTGGACAGGGGTGAAAAACTGTTTTTT
j_call: TRBJ2-7; v_call: TRBV11-2; d_call: -; cdr3_length: 11; clone_size: -; cdr3_aa: CASSSLYEQYF; cdr3_nt: TGTGCCAGCAGCTCCCTCTACGAGCAGTACTTC
j_call: TRBJ1-4; v_call: TRBV6-5; d_call: TRBD1; cdr3_length: 16; clone_size: -; cdr3_aa: CASSYTGTATNEKLFF; cdr3_nt: TGTGCCAGCAGTTACACTGGGACAGCAACTAATGAAAAACTGTTTTTT
j_call: TRBJ1-3; v_call: TRBV9; d_call: TRBD1; cdr3_length: 16; clone_size: -; cdr3_aa: CASSELDRFSGNTIYF; cdr3_nt: TGTGCCAGCAGCGAGTTGGACAGGTTCTCTGGAAACACCATATATTTT
j_call: TRBJ2-7; v_call: TRBV27; d_call: -; cdr3_length: 15; clone_size: -; cdr3_aa: CASSLGVRGLHEQYF; cdr3_nt: TGTGCCAGCAGTTTAGGAGTCAGGGGTTTACACGAGCAGTACTTC
j_call: TRBJ2-6; v_call: TRBV12-1; d_call: -; cdr3_length: 16; clone_size: -; cdr3_aa: CASPPRGLGGANVLTF; cdr3_nt: TGTGCCAGCCCACCCCGGGGGCTAGGTGGGGCCAACGTCCTGACTTTC
j_call: TRBJ2-7; v_call: TRBV6-5; d_call: -; cdr3_length: 14; clone_size: few; cdr3_aa: CASSYGGGTYEQYF; cdr3_nt: TGTGCCAGCAGTTACGGGGGCGGAACCTACGAGCAGTACTTC
j_call: TRBJ1-5; v_call: TRBV6-6; d_call: -; cdr3_length: 14; clone_size: -; cdr3_aa: CASSYRNSNQPQHF; cdr3_nt: TGTGCCAGCAGTTACAGAAATAGCAATCAGCCCCAGCATTTT
j_call: TRBJ1-5; v_call: TRBV2; d_call: -; cdr3_length: 13; clone_size: -; cdr3_aa: CASSKLMTGPQHF; cdr3_nt: TGTGCCAGCAGTAAACTCATGACGGGGCCCCAGCATTTT
j_call: TRBJ2-1; v_call: TRBV12-5; d_call: -; cdr3_length: 12; clone_size: -; cdr3_aa: CASGLDYNEQFF; cdr3_nt: TGTGCTAGTGGTTTGGACTACAATGAGCAGTTCTTC
j_call: TRBJ2-7; v_call: TRBV19; d_call: TRBD2; cdr3_length: 16; clone_size: -; cdr3_aa: CASSPFTSGGTYEQYF; cdr3_nt: TGTGCCAGTAGCCCCTTTACTAGCGGGGGCACCTACGAGCAGTACTTC